This record concerns one T cell receptor beta chain sequence. The sample is drawn from a study of blood T cell repertoires in COVID-19. The wider study: Sample material is recorded as cDNA or gDNA derived from T cells, B-cell-depleted T cells, or PBMCs.

Germline V gene sequence: CDR1 KGHSH, CDR2 LQKENI. The CDR3 length is 15 residues. The ends were cut back, 6 bases at V and 8 bases at J, with 17 bases in the middle. Original processing methods: Amplification of reference gene primers provided the estimated nucleated cell counts. Measured with immunoSEQ multiplex PCR; TCRdb has only the in-frame clones, and not every one. That table supplies the V and J calls and clone size; D and trimming were determined from the DNA. The sample yields approximately 140,000 clones, about 85% seen once. Sample: peripheral blood. The TCR sequence derives from a man aged 35 to 55 with active or convalescent COVID-19. The rearrangement links TRBV18 to TRBJ1-6; possible D gene TRBD1, 6 bases. The CDR3 spells CASSPGDGSYSPLHF. CDR3 in DNA: TGTGCCAGCTCGCCAGGGGACGGGAGTTATTCACCCCTCCACTTT.